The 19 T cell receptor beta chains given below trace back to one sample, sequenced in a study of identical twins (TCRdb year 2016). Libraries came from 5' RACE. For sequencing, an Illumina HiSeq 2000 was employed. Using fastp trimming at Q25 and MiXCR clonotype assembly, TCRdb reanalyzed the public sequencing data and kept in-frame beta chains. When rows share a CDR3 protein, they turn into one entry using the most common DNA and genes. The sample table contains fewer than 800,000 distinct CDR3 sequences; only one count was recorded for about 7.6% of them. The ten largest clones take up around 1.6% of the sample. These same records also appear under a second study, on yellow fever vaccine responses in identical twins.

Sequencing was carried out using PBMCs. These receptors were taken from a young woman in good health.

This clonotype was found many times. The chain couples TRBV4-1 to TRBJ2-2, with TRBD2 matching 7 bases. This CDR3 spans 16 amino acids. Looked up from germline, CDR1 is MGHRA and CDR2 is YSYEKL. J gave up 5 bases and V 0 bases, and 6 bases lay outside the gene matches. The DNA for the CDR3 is TGCGCCAGCAGCCAAGATAGACCGGGGGGTACCGGGGAGCTGTTTTTT. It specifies CASSQDRPGGTGELFF.

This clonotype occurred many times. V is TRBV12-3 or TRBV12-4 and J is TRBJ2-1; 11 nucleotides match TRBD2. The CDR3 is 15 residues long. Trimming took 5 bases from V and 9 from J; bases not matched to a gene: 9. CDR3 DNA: TGTGCCAGCAGTCCGACTAGCGGGACCGTCGTTGAGCAGTTCTTC. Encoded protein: CASSPTSGTVVEQFF.

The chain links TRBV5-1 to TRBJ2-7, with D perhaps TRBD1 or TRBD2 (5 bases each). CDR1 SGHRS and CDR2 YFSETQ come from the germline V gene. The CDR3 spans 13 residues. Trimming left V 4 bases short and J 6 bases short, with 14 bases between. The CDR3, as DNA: TGCGCCAGCAGCCAAATGCCAGGGACCGAGCAGTACGTC. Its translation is CASSQMPGTEQYV.

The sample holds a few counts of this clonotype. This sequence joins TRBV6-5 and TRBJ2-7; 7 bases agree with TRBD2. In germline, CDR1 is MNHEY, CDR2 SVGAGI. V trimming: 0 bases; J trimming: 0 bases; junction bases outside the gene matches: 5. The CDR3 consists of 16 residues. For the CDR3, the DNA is TGTGCCAGCAGTTACTCGAGCGGGGTCCACTCCTACGAGCAGTACTTC. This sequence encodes CASSYSSGVHSYEQYF.

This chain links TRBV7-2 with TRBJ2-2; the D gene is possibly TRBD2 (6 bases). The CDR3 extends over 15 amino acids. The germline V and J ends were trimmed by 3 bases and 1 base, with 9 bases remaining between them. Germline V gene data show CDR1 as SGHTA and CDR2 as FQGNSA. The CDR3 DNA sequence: TGTGCCAGCAGCTTTGGGGGGTTGAACACCGGGGAGCTGTTTTTT. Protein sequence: CASSFGGLNTGELFF.

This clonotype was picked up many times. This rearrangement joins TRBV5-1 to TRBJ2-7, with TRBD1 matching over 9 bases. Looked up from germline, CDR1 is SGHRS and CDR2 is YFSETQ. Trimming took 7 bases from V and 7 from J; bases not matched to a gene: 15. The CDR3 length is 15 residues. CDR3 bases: TGCGCCAGCCGCTGGGGACAGGGAAAGTTGGAGGAGCAGTACTTC. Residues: CASRWGQGKLEEQYF.

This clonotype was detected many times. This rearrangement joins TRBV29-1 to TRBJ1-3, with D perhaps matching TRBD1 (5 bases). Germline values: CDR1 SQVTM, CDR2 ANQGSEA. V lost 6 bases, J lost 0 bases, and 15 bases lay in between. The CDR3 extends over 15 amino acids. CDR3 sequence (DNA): TGCAGCGTCGCCTTACAGGCTAGCTCTGGAAACACCATATATTTT. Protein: CSVALQASSGNTIYF.

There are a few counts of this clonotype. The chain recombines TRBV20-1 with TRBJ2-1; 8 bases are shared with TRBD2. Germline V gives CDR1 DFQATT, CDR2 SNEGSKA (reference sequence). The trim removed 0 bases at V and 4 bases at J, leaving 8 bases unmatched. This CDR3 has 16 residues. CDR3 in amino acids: CSARDGTRVFYNEQFF. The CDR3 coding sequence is TGCAGTGCTAGAGACGGGACTAGGGTATTTTACAATGAGCAGTTCTTC.

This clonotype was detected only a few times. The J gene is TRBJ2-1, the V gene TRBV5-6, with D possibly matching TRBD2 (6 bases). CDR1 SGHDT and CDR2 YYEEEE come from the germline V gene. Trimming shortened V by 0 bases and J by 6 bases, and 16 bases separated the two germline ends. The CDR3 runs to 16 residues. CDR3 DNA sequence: TGTGCCAGCAGCTTGGCGCGGCTAGCGAGGTTCAATGAGCAGTTCTTC. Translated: CASSLARLARFNEQFF.

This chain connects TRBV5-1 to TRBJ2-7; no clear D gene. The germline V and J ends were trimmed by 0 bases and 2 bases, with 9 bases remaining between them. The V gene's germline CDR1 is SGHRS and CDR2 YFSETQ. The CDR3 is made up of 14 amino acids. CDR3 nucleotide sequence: TGCGCCAGCAGCTTGGAGTCCAGTACCTACGAGCAGTACTTC. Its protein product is CASSLESSTYEQYF. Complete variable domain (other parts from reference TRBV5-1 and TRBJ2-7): KAGVTQTPRYLIKTRGQQVTLSCSPISGHRSVSWYQQTPGQGLQFLFEYFSETQRNKGNFPGRFSGRQFSNSRSEMNVSTLELGDSALYLCASSLESSTYEQYFGPGTRLTVT.

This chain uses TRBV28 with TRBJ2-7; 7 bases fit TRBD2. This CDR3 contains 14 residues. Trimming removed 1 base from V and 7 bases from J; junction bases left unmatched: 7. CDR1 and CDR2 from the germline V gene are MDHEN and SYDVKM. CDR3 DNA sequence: TGTGCCAGCAGTTTATCCGGCGGGAGTGGTGAGCAGTACTTC. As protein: CASSLSGGSGEQYF.

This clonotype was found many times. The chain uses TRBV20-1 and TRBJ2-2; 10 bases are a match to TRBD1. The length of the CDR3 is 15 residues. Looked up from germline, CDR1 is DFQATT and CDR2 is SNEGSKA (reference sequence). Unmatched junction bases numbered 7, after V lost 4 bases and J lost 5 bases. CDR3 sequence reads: CSATTGGALTGELFF. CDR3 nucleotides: TGCAGTGCTACGACAGGGGGCGCATTGACCGGGGAGCTGTTTTTT.

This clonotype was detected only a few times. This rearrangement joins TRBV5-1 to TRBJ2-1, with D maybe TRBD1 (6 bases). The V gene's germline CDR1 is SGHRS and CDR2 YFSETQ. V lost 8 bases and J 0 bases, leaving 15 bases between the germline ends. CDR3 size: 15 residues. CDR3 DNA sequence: TGCGCCAGTACCTACACAGGGAACTCCTACAATGAGCAGTTCTTC. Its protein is CASTYTGNSYNEQFF.

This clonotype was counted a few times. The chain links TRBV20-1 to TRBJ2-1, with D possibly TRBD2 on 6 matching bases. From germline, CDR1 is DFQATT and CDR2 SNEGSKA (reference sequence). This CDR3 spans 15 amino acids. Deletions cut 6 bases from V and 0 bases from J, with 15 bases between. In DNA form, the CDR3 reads TGCAGTGCACACCTGCGGGGAGACTCCTACAATGAGCAGTTCTTC. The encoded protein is CSAHLRGDSYNEQFF.

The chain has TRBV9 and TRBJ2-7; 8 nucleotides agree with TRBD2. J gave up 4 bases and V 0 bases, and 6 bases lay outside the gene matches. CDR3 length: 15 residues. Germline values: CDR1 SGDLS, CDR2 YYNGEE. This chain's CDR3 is CASSVAPGGEYEQYF. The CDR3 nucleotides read TGTGCCAGCAGCGTAGCTCCGGGAGGGGAGTACGAGCAGTACTTC.

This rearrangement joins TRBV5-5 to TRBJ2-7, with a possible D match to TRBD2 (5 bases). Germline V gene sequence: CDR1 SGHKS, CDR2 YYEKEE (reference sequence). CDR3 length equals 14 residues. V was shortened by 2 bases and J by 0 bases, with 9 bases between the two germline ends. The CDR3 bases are TGTGCCAGCAGCTTCATGGACTTCTCCTACGAGCAGTACGTC. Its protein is CASSFMDFSYEQYV.

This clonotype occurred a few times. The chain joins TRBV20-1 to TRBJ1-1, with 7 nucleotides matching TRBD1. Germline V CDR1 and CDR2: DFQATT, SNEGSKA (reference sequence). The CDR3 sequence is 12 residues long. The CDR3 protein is CSTGQPNTEAFF. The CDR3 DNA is TGCAGCACGGGACAGCCGAACACTGAAGCTTTCTTT.

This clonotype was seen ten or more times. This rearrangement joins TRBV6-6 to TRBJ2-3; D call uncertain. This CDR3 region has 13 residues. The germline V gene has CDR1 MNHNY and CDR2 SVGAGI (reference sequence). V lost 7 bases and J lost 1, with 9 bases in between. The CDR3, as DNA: TGTGCCAGCACATTTCCGGGCACAGATACGCAGTATTTT. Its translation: CASTFPGTDTQYF.

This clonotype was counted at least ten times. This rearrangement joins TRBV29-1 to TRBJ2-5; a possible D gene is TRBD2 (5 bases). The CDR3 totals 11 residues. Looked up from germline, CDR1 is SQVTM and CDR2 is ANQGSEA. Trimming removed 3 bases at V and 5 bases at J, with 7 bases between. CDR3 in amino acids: CSVETTETQYF. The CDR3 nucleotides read TGCAGCGTTGAGACTACGGAGACCCAGTACTTC.